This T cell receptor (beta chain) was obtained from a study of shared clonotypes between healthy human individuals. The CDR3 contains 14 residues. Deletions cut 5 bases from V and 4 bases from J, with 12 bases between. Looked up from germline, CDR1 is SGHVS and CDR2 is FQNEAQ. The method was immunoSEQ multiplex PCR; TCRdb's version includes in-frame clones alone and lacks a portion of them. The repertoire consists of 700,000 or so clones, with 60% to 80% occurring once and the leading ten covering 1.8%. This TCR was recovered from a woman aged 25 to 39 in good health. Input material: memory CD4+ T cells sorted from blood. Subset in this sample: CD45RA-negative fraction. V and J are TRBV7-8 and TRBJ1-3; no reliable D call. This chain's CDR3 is CASSRTTEGNTIYF. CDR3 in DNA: TGTGCCAGCAGCCGGACGACCGAGGGAAACACCATATATTTT.